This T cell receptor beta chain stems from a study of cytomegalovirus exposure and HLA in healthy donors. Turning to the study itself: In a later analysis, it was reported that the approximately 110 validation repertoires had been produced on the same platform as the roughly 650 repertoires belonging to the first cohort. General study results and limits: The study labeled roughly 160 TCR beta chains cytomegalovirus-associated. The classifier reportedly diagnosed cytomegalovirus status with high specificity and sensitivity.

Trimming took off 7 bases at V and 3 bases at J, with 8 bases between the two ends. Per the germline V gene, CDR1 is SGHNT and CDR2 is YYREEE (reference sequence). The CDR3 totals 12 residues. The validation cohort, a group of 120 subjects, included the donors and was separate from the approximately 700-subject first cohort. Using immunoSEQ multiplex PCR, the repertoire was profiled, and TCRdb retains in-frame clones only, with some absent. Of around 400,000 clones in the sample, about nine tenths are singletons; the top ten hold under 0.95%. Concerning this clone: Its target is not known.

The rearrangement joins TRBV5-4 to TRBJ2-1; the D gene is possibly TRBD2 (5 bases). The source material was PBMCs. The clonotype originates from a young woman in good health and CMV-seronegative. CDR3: CASREGYNEQFF. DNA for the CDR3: TGTGCCAGCCGGGAAGGCTACAATGAGCAGTTCTTC.